This T cell receptor (beta chain) was retrieved from a study of regulatory T cells in long-lasting Graves disease. Building of the TCR beta libraries involved iRepertoire HTBI primers and Arm-PCR of CDR3 regions. MiXCR, run by TCRdb on the multiplex PCR reads, gives a single entry per CDR3 protein. The sample records approximately 560,000 distinct CDR3 sequences, around 15% being singletons. This clonotype was seen many times. Time point defined: newly diagnosed GD, antithyroid drugs for less than 3 months. TCR sequences were obtained from RNA taken from PBMCs. These data are also associated with another study on T cells in Graves' hyperthyroidism and ophthalmopathy. From that paper: Patients aged 18 to 65 had newly diagnosed hyperthyroidism of under 2 months' duration.

The clonotype was recovered from a man aged 18 to 29 with Graves disease. This specimen consisted of peripheral blood mononuclear cells (PBMCs), obtained at new diagnosis, from a patient treated with antithyroid drugs.

CDR3 amino acids: CASSTWDANQPQHF. As DNA, the CDR3 is TGTGCCAGCAGTACCTGGGACGCTAATCAGCCCCAGCATTTT. The V call is TRBV28, the J call TRBJ1-5; the D gene is possibly TRBD1 (5 bases). The CDR3 runs 14 residues. V was cut by 5 bases and J by 4 bases, with 12 bases left in between. The germline V gene has CDR1 MDHEN and CDR2 SYDVKM.